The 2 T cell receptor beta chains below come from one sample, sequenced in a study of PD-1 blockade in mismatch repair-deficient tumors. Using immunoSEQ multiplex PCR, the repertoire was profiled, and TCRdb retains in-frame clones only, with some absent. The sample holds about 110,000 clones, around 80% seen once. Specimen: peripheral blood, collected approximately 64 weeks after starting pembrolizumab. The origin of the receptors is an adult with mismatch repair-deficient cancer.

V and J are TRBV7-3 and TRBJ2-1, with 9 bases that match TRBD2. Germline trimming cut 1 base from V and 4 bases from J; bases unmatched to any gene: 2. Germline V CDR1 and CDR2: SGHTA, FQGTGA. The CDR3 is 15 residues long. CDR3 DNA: TGTGCCAGCAGCTTAATAGCGGGAGAATACAATGAGCAGTTCTTC. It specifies CASSLIAGEYNEQFF.

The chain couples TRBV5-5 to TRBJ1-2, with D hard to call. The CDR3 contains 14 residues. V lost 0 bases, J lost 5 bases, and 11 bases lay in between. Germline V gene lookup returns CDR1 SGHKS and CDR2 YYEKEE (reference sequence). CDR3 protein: CASSLGSAVYGYTF. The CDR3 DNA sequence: TGTGCCAGCAGCTTGGGCAGTGCCGTATATGGCTACACCTTC.